Listed here are 32 T cell receptor beta chains from one sample, sequenced in a study of spatial heterogeneity in lung cancer. TCRdb re-analysed the 5' RACE reads in MiXCR, keeping a single row per CDR3 protein. The data hold approximately 4,600 distinct CDR3 sequences, with over 20% observed a single time. Sample time point: sample taken at primary tumor resection. Unsorted whole RNA samples from tumor, nontumor lung or frozen PBMC were sequenced. The input for sequencing was normal lung tissue next to the tumor, taken at surgery. These receptor sequences come from a female donor with early-stage non-small cell lung cancer.

V is TRBV7-3 and J is TRBJ2-6; 9 positions match TRBD2. Germline trimming cut 6 bases from V and 0 bases from J; bases unmatched to any gene: 6. This CDR3 is built from 17 residues. Per germline, CDR1 SGHTA and CDR2 FQGTGA. As DNA, the CDR3 is TGTGCCAGCAGTTCTAGCGGGACGAGCTCTGGGGCCAACGTCCTGACTTTC. Translating it yields CASSSSGTSSGANVLTF.

The V gene is TRBV12-3 or TRBV12-4, the J gene TRBJ2-4; no clear D. Trimming stripped 3 bases from V and 3 bases from J, with 12 bases between. The CDR3 consists of 15 residues. CDR3 sequence (DNA): TGTGCCAGCAGTTTTCACGAGCAGAGCAAAAACATTCAGTACTTC. This sequence encodes CASSFHEQSKNIQYF.

This clonotype was picked up a small number of times. The genes are TRBV5-1 and TRBJ2-1; TRBD2 agrees at 9 bases. Germline loops: CDR1 SGHRS, CDR2 YFSETQ. The V and J ends lost 4 bases and 0 bases, in that order; junction bases with no gene match: 11. The length of the CDR3 is 18 residues. The CDR3 DNA reads TGCGCCAGCAGCCCCAGCCTAGCGGGACTGAGCTCCTACAATGAGCAGTTCTTC. Amino acid sequence: CASSPSLAGLSSYNEQFF. Drawing the rest from reference TRBV5-1 and TRBJ2-1, the complete variable domain is KAGVTQTPRYLIKTRGQQVTLSCSPISGHRSVSWYQQTPGQGLQFLFEYFSETQRNKGNFPGRFSGRQFSNSRSEMNVSTLELGDSALYLCASSPSLAGLSSYNEQFFGPGTRLTVL.

In its sample, this clonotype is medium-sized. The chain joins TRBV27 to TRBJ1-1; no firm D call. The V and J ends lost 5 bases and 1 base respectively, with 8 bases between them. CDR1 and CDR2 from the germline V gene are MNHEY and SMNVEV (reference sequence). The CDR3 contains 13 residues. The CDR3 nucleotides are TGTGCCAGCAGTCTTGGAGGGAACACTGAAGCTTTCTTT. Translated, it gives CASSLGGNTEAFF.

By its share, this clonotype is medium-sized. This rearrangement joins TRBV9 to TRBJ2-7; 8 bases line up with TRBD1. The trim removed 6 bases at V and 5 bases at J, leaving 16 bases unmatched. This CDR3 is built from 16 residues. Germline V gene lookup returns CDR1 SGDLS and CDR2 YYNGEE. The CDR3 nucleotides read TGTGCCAGCACTCCCGACGCTATACAGGGGGACAACGAGCAGTACTTC. Protein product: CASTPDAIQGDNEQYF.

The chain employs TRBV7-8 and TRBJ2-2; 15 positions agree with TRBD2. Unmatched junction bases numbered 5, after V lost 5 bases and J lost 4 bases. CDR1 and CDR2 (germline): SGHVS, FQNEAQ. CDR3 length: 17 residues. The CDR3 coding sequence is TGTGCCAGCAGCCCACGGACTAGCGGGGGGGGCACCGGGGAGCTGTTTTTT. This codes for CASSPRTSGGGTGELFF.

This clonotype is classed as medium-sized. This chain connects TRBV6-2 or TRBV6-3 to TRBJ2-7; 7 bases are a match to TRBD2. CDR3 size: 12 residues. After removal of 8 bases from V and 3 bases from J, the junction contained 4 bases not matched to a gene. Germline lookup yields CDR1 MNHEY and CDR2 SVGEGT. The CDR3 DNA is TGTGCCAGCGGCGGGGGACTCTACGAGCAGTACTTC. This sequence encodes CASGGGLYEQYF.

This clonotype is judged medium-sized. The chain combines TRBV20-1 with TRBJ2-5; TRBD2 matches 10 bases. CDR1 is DFQATT and CDR2 is SNEGSKA in the germline V gene (reference sequence). The CDR3 sequence is 15 residues long. J lost 5 bases, V lost 0 bases, and 6 bases had no gene match. CDR3 amino acids: CSARDPAGGLETQYF. DNA for the CDR3: TGCAGTGCTAGAGATCCAGCGGGGGGGCTCGAGACCCAGTACTTC.

This chain connects TRBV14 to TRBJ2-7; D is possibly TRBD2 (5 bases). With 2 bases removed from V and 2 bases from J, the gap between germline ends came to 13 bases. The CDR3 spans 15 residues. Germline values: CDR1 SGHDN, CDR2 FVKESK. For the CDR3, the DNA is TGTGCCAGCAGCCAATTTGAGGGTTTGCCCTACGAGCAGTACTTC. Residues: CASSQFEGLPYEQYF.

This clonotype was counted ten times or more. The chain is built from TRBV5-4 and TRBJ2-7, with D maybe TRBD2 (5 bases). From germline, CDR1 is SGHNT and CDR2 YYREEE (reference sequence). V was shortened by 4 bases and J by 4 bases, with 18 bases between the two germline ends. This CDR3 comprises 15 residues. CDR3 residues: CASSRSGGPGYEQYF. Written as DNA, the CDR3 is TGTGCCAGCAGCCGATCTGGTGGGCCGGGGTACGAGCAGTACTTC.

This clonotype was detected only once. V usage is TRBV4-1 and J usage is TRBJ2-3, with D perhaps given as TRBD1 or TRBD2 (5 bases each). There are 15 residues in the CDR3. Germline V CDR1 and CDR2: MGHRA, YSYEKL. V lost 1 base and J 7 bases, leaving 15 bases between the germline ends. CDR3 DNA sequence: TGCGCCAGCAGCCAAGTGTCGGGGACCGCGAATACGCAGTATTTT. Translated, it gives CASSQVSGTANTQYF.

By share, this clonotype ranks as medium-sized (0.01 to 0.1%). The chain uses TRBV20-1 and TRBJ2-1; the match to TRBD2 covers 7 bases. Losses at the gene ends were 1 base for V and 3 bases for J; bases not matched to a gene: 6. Per germline, CDR1 DFQATT and CDR2 SNEGSKA (reference sequence). This CDR3 has 15 amino acids. The DNA for the CDR3 is TGCAGTGCTAGAGGTTCGGAGCGGGGCTACAATGAGCAGTTCTTC. Its translation: CSARGSERGYNEQFF.

This clonotype has ten or more counts. This sequence joins TRBV20-1 and TRBJ2-7; D is ambiguous. CDR3 size: 13 residues. CDR1 is DFQATT and CDR2 is SNEGSKA in the germline V gene (reference sequence). The V end lost 3 bases, the J end lost 3 bases, and 12 bases lay between the germline ends. The CDR3 sequence is CSARGRFLYEQYF. The CDR3 nucleotides read TGCAGTGCTAGGGGTCGTTTCCTCTACGAGCAGTACTTC.

This clonotype was detected ten times or more. DNA for the CDR3: TGTGCCAGCAGCGTAGGTCGCGTCACAGATACGCAGTATTTT. Its protein product is CASSVGRVTDTQYF. The J gene is TRBJ2-3, the V gene TRBV9; the D is unclear. Germline V gene sequence: CDR1 SGDLS, CDR2 YYNGEE. The CDR3 runs 14 residues. Trimming removed 0 bases from V and 2 bases from J, with 7 bases in between.

This clonotype was recorded many times. The chain uses TRBV13 and TRBJ1-5; D may be TRBD1 (6 bases). The ends were cut back, 3 bases at V and 6 bases at J, with 15 bases in the middle. The CDR3 has 15 amino acids. CDR1 PRHDT and CDR2 FYEKMQ come from the germline V gene (reference sequence). Here the CDR3 DNA reads TGTGCCAGCAGCTTCCGGGGGCTCGGGAGTCAGCCCCAGCATTTT. It translates to CASSFRGLGSQPQHF.

This clonotype ranks as medium-sized. The V call is TRBV5-1, the J call TRBJ2-3; tentatively, D is TRBD2 (6 bases). The germline V gene has CDR1 SGHRS and CDR2 YFSETQ. The CDR3 has 16 residues. The ends were cut back, 1 base at V and 0 bases at J, with 12 bases in the middle. The CDR3: CASSLNGRTSTDTQYF. CDR3 coding DNA: TGCGCCAGCAGCTTGAATGGGAGGACTAGCACAGATACGCAGTATTTT.

This rearrangement joins TRBV20-1 to TRBJ2-7; D is perhaps TRBD1 (6 bases). The length of the CDR3 is 12 residues. The germline V and J ends were trimmed by 1 base and 6 bases, with 10 bases remaining between them. The V gene's germline CDR1 is DFQATT and CDR2 SNEGSKA (reference sequence). The CDR3 reads CSARAGEFEQYF. As DNA, the CDR3 is TGCAGTGCTAGAGCAGGGGAATTCGAGCAGTACTTC.

By its share, this clonotype is medium-sized. The V gene is TRBV19, the J gene TRBJ1-5; no clear D. The CDR3 loop spans 12 amino acids. The V end lost 6 bases, the J end lost 2 bases, and 5 bases lay between the germline ends. Germline V gene data show CDR1 as LNHDA and CDR2 as SQIVND (reference sequence). Written as DNA, the CDR3 is TGTGCCAGTAGGCGAGGCAATCAGCCCCAGCATTTT. Translating it yields CASRRGNQPQHF.

The table lists this clonotype with a few counts. This rearrangement joins TRBV7-2 to TRBJ1-2; D call uncertain. This CDR3 spans 14 amino acids. The germline V gene encodes CDR1 SGHTA and CDR2 FQGNSA. V lost 5 bases and J 9 bases, leaving 19 bases between the germline ends. The CDR3 DNA follows: TGTGCCAGCAGCCCAAGACCCCAGTATGTGCGCTACACCTTC. This sequence encodes CASSPRPQYVRYTF.

Within the sample, this clonotype is medium-sized. The gene calls are TRBV20-1 and TRBJ1-1; D is unclear. The V end was cut by 1 base, the J end by 3 bases, with 12 bases between. CDR3 size: 14 residues. CDR1 DFQATT and CDR2 SNEGSKA come from the germline V gene (reference sequence). The chain's CDR3 is CSARVSSKYTEAFF. In DNA, the CDR3 is TGCAGTGCTAGAGTGTCCAGTAAGTACACTGAAGCTTTCTTT.

This clonotype ranks as medium-sized (0.01 to 0.1%). The chain carries TRBV3-1 and TRBJ1-5, with D hard to call. Germline loops: CDR1 LGHDT, CDR2 YNNKEL (reference sequence). V was cut by 4 bases and J by 0 bases, with 10 bases left in between. CDR3 length: 15 amino acids. The CDR3, as DNA: TGTGCCAGCAGCCCTGCGGGGATTAGCAATCAGCCCCAGCATTTT. Amino acid sequence: CASSPAGISNQPQHF.

The chain joins TRBV7-2 to TRBJ2-3, with D perhaps TRBD2 (5 bases). V gave up 6 bases and J gave up 1 base, with 5 bases separating them. Looked up from germline, CDR1 is SGHTA and CDR2 is FQGNSA. The CDR3 is 12 amino acids. The CDR3 sequence: CASRRGTDTQYF. The DNA of the CDR3 is TGTGCCAGCAGGAGGGGCACAGATACGCAGTATTTT.

This clonotype appeared many times. The CDR3 region is CASSPWGPEAFF. CDR3 sequence (DNA): TGTGCCAGCAGTCCGTGGGGGCCTGAAGCTTTCTTT. The chain is built from TRBV12-3 or TRBV12-4 and TRBJ1-1; weak D call: TRBD1 (6 bases). The CDR3 is made up of 12 amino acids. V lost 5 bases, J lost 6 bases, and 10 bases lay in between.

V gene TRBV7-9 combines with J gene TRBJ1-5; D possibly corresponds to TRBD1 (6 bases). The CDR3 contains 14 residues. V was trimmed by 5 bases and J by 5 bases, leaving 13 bases between them. From germline, CDR1 is SEHNR and CDR2 FQNEAQ (reference sequence). The CDR3: CASSLRGADQPQHF. Written as DNA, the CDR3 is TGTGCCAGCAGCCTCAGGGGAGCGGATCAGCCCCAGCATTTT.

This clonotype is labeled as medium-sized (0.01 to 0.1%). This chain connects TRBV9 to TRBJ2-7; 7 bases are a match to TRBD1. The CDR3 length is 14 residues. Losses at the gene ends were 0 bases for V and 4 bases for J; bases not matched to a gene: 4. CDR1 is SGDLS, CDR2 YYNGEE, per germline. The CDR3 loop is CASSVEGTAYEQYF. In DNA form, the CDR3 reads TGTGCCAGCAGCGTAGAAGGGACAGCTTACGAGCAGTACTTC.

Only a few counts were recorded for this clonotype. This sequence joins TRBV7-3 and TRBJ2-5, with D possibly TRBD2 on 5 matching bases. V was clipped by 4 bases and J by 4 bases, with 10 bases between them. The CDR3 has 13 amino acids. The germline CDR1 and CDR2 sequences are SGHTA and FQGTGA. The DNA for the CDR3 is TGTGCCAGCAGCTCGAGGGTAGGAGAGACCCAGTACTTC. Its protein is CASSSRVGETQYF.

This clonotype is categorized as medium-sized. This chain uses TRBV20-1 with TRBJ2-7, with 10 positions matching TRBD2. Looked up from germline, CDR1 is DFQATT and CDR2 is SNEGSKA (reference sequence). This CDR3 is built from 15 residues. V shed 2 bases and J 4 bases; nucleotides not matched to a gene: 8. The CDR3 here is CSARQTSGNPYEQYF. Written as DNA, the CDR3 is TGCAGTGCTAGACAAACTAGCGGGAACCCGTACGAGCAGTACTTC.

This clonotype is medium-sized in the sample. The chain joins TRBV28 to TRBJ2-1; D unclear. The CDR3 is 15 residues long. Trimming removed 2 bases from V and 0 bases from J, with 8 bases in between. Germline V lookup: CDR1 MDHEN, CDR2 SYDVKM. CDR3 loop: CASSLDRSSYNEQFF. CDR3 nucleotide sequence: TGTGCCAGCAGTTTAGATAGAAGCTCCTACAATGAGCAGTTCTTC.

This clonotype was observed at least ten times. The rearrangement links TRBV2 to TRBJ1-5; the match to TRBD1 covers 8 bases. Germline CDR1 reads SNHLY; CDR2 reads FYNNEI. V trimming: 4 bases; J trimming: 6 bases; junction bases outside the gene matches: 8. The CDR3 runs 15 residues. The CDR3 DNA reads as TGTGCCAGCAGTGGGACAGGGACGGAGGGTCAGCCCCAGCATTTT. This encodes CASSGTGTEGQPQHF.

This rearrangement joins TRBV28 to TRBJ2-5; D possibly corresponds to TRBD1 (6 bases). Germline loops: CDR1 MDHEN, CDR2 SYDVKM. This CDR3 contains 13 residues. Trimming shortened V by 4 bases and J by 3 bases, and 9 bases separated the two germline ends. CDR3 in amino acids: CASSYSGEETQYF. DNA for the CDR3: TGTGCCAGCAGTTATTCAGGGGAAGAGACCCAGTACTTC.

The table lists this clonotype with many counts. The genes are TRBV28 and TRBJ2-5; TRBD2 matches 9 bases. Per germline, CDR1 MDHEN and CDR2 SYDVKM. V gave up 8 bases and J gave up 1 base; unmatched junction bases: 8. The CDR3 length is 15 residues. CDR3: CASRRGGGRQETQYF. The CDR3 DNA reads TGTGCCAGCCGTCGCGGGGGGGGACGCCAAGAGACCCAGTACTTC.

This clonotype is labeled medium-sized. The CDR3 DNA is TGCGCCAGCAGCCCTGGGAGTAGCAGCTCTGGGGCCAACGTCCTGACTTTC. Translation: CASSPGSSSSGANVLTF. The chain combines TRBV4-3 with TRBJ2-6; maybe TRBD2 (5 bases). Germline CDR1 is LGHNA and CDR2 is YSLEER. V was cut by 4 bases and J by 0 bases, with 13 bases left in between. The CDR3 is made up of 17 amino acids.